The 16 T cell receptor beta chains given below trace back to one sample, sequenced in a study of T cells in Graves' hyperthyroidism and ophthalmopathy. There were TCR beta CDR3 regions amplified from RNA transcripts. HTBI primers were used for first-round RT-PCR of the TCR CDR3. TCRdb independently ran MiXCR on the multiplex PCR reads; one entry per CDR3 protein. The table includes approximately 400,000 distinct CDR3 sequences, over 12% detected once. The sequencing input was blood. Receptor source: a man over 45 with Graves' ophthalmopathy.

This clonotype was observed many times. CDR3 in amino acids: CASSIGKTAYNEQFF. CDR3 DNA: TGTGCCAGTAGTATCGGGAAGACAGCCTACAATGAGCAGTTCTTC. The V call is TRBV19, the J call TRBJ2-1; tentatively, D is TRBD1 or TRBD2 (5 bases each). Trimming removed 3 bases at V and 2 bases at J, with 11 bases between. There are 15 residues in the CDR3. Germline CDR1 LNHDA, CDR2 SQIVND (reference sequence).

There are a few counts of this clonotype. The gene calls are TRBV4-1 and TRBJ2-5; 7 bases line up with TRBD1. The CDR3 consists of 14 residues. The germline V gene has CDR1 MGHRA and CDR2 YSYEKL. Trimming cost V 1 base and J 4 bases; bases outside gene matches: 3. The CDR3 DNA sequence: TGCGCCAGCAGCCAAGTTTCAGGGGGAGAGACCCAGTACTTC. It translates to CASSQVSGGETQYF.

The J gene is TRBJ1-5, the V gene TRBV20-1; maybe TRBD1 (6 bases). The CDR3 totals 17 residues. The V gene lost 2 bases and the J gene lost 3 bases, with 20 bases spanning the gap. Per germline, CDR1 DFQATT and CDR2 SNEGSKA (reference sequence). This chain's CDR3 is CSARWAGARLDNQPQHF. CDR3 nucleotides: TGCAGTGCTAGATGGGCAGGGGCGAGACTTGACAATCAGCCCCAGCATTTT.

This clonotype turned up a few times. This sequence joins TRBV9 and TRBJ2-7; TRBD2 matches 15 bases. Germline assignment: CDR1 SGDLS and CDR2 YYNGEE. V dropped 4 bases and J dropped 5; count of bases not matched to a gene: 10. The CDR3 has 17 amino acids. For the CDR3, the DNA is TGTGCCAGCAGCTCCTCCGACGGGACTAGCGGGAGGCACGAGCAGTACTTC. Its protein is CASSSSDGTSGRHEQYF.

This clonotype was observed at least ten times. The CDR3 DNA reads TGTGCCAGCAGCTTAGTGGCGGGAGGACGAAATGAGCAGTTCTTC. Protein sequence: CASSLVAGGRNEQFF. This chain joins TRBV11-2 and TRBJ2-1; 8 bases match TRBD2. The germline gives CDR1 SGHAT, CDR2 FQNNGV. Unmatched junction bases numbered 6, after V lost 1 base and J lost 7 bases. This CDR3 region has 15 residues.

This clonotype occurred many times. The chain employs TRBV6-5 and TRBJ2-7; D is unresolved. This CDR3 contains 18 residues. CDR1 and CDR2 (germline): MNHEY, SVGAGI. V was pared by 0 bases and J by 6 bases, with 24 bases between. The CDR3 DNA is TGTGCCAGCAGTTACTCGATCGCAGGAATTGGGTCAAAGGGCGAGCAGTACTTC. Protein sequence: CASSYSIAGIGSKGEQYF.

There are many counts of this clonotype. The chain employs TRBV7-2 and TRBJ2-7, with no clear D. The CDR3 totals 17 residues. From germline, CDR1 is SGHTA and CDR2 FQGNSA. Trimming removed 0 bases from V and 2 bases from J, with 17 bases in between. The DNA for the CDR3 is TGTGCCAGCAGCTTAGCCCTGGGCCCTCAGGCCCCCTACGAGCAGTACTTC. The encoded protein is CASSLALGPQAPYEQYF.

This clonotype came up many times. The gene calls are TRBV6-2 or TRBV6-3 and TRBJ2-3, with D perhaps assigned TRBD1 or TRBD2 (5 bases each). Germline V gene lookup returns CDR1 MNHEY and CDR2 SVGEGT. Trimming removed 8 bases from V and 6 bases from J, with 12 bases in between. This CDR3 comprises 12 residues. The CDR3 DNA follows: TGTGCCAGCTCCGGGGCGGTCGATACGCAGTATTTT. Its protein product is CASSGAVDTQYF.

As regards this clonotype: A much larger clone is a single base away; this may be a read error. This chain uses TRBV30 with TRBJ2-7; D gene unclear. Germline CDR1 GTSNPN, CDR2 SVGIG (reference sequence). V lost 8 bases to trimming and J lost 3 bases, with 20 bases between them. The CDR3 covers 14 residues. CDR3 sequence reads: CADTSSLSHYEQYF. DNA for the CDR3: TGTGCCGACACGTCGTCTTTATCTCACTACGAGCAGTACTTC.

The sample holds many counts of this clonotype. In nucleotides, the CDR3 is TGTGCCAGCAGTGGGGGGACAAGGCTCTCCTACGAGCAGTACTTC. Protein sequence: CASSGGTRLSYEQYF. The rearrangement joins TRBV27 to TRBJ2-7, with D perhaps assigned TRBD1 or TRBD2 (6 bases each). The ends were cut back, 5 bases at V and 0 bases at J, with 14 bases in the middle. This CDR3 spans 15 amino acids. Germline CDR1 reads MNHEY; CDR2 reads SMNVEV (reference sequence).

This clonotype has only one observation. The chain uses TRBV6-1 and TRBJ2-1, with unresolved D. Trimming removed 1 base from V and 9 bases from J, with 13 bases in between. Germline assignment: CDR1 MNHNS and CDR2 SASEGT. This CDR3 has 14 residues. The CDR3 DNA reads TGTGCCAGCAGTGAAGTCCAATCAAGGGTTGAGCAGTTCTTC. This gives the protein CASSEVQSRVEQFF.

This clonotype was found a few times. The genes are TRBV6-1 and TRBJ2-1; 13 bases are a match to TRBD2. The CDR3 extends over 15 amino acids. Germline assignment: CDR1 MNHNS and CDR2 SASEGT. V lost 6 bases, J lost 6 bases, and 5 bases stayed unmatched. The CDR3 region is CASSGLAGVLNEQFF. Written as DNA, the CDR3 is TGTGCCAGCAGCGGACTAGCGGGAGTACTCAATGAGCAGTTCTTC.

V gene TRBV19 combines with J gene TRBJ2-1, with TRBD2 matching over 15 bases. J gave up 10 bases and V 10 bases, and 5 bases lay outside the gene matches. Germline lookup yields CDR1 LNHDA and CDR2 SQIVND (reference sequence). The CDR3 is 13 residues long. This CDR3 reads CATGTSGRLEQFF. The CDR3 nucleotides read TGTGCCACCGGGACTAGCGGGAGGTTGGAGCAGTTCTTC.

The table lists this clonotype with many counts. The chain recombines TRBV10-3 with TRBJ2-3; 10 bases fit TRBD2. V lost 7 bases, J lost 5 bases, and 3 bases stayed unmatched. Per germline, CDR1 ENHRY and CDR2 SYGVKD. This CDR3 contains 13 residues. This CDR3 is CAITASGRDTQYF. As DNA, the CDR3 is TGTGCCATCACGGCTAGCGGGAGAGATACGCAGTATTTT.

This clonotype was recorded many times. The chain links TRBV20-1 to TRBJ2-7; 10 bases fit TRBD1. After removal of 1 base from V and 2 bases from J, the junction contained 20 bases not matched to a gene. The CDR3 contains 20 residues. CDR1 is DFQATT and CDR2 is SNEGSKA in the germline V gene (reference sequence). CDR3 amino acids: CSARVWTGGLLRGGTYEQYF. In DNA, the CDR3 is TGCAGTGCTAGAGTGTGGACAGGGGGTCTGCTGAGGGGAGGTACCTACGAGCAGTACTTC.

This clonotype was detected a few times. The chain links TRBV24-1 to TRBJ2-1, with a tentative D call TRBD1 (6 bases). CDR3 length equals 17 residues. Per the germline V gene, CDR1 is KGHDR and CDR2 is SFDVKD. V lost 5 bases and J lost 0, with 16 bases in between. CDR3 coding DNA: TGTGCCACCAGTGGCCCACAGGGAAAGAGCTCCTACAATGAGCAGTTCTTC. This sequence encodes CATSGPQGKSSYNEQFF.